Described below is a single TCR beta chain sequence and its context. Its antigen remains unidentified. The sample's treatment: roughly ten-day PBMC culture with coronavirus spike peptide pools or control peptides (ViraFEST assay). This specimen belongs to a study of vaccination and CD4 T cells after COVID-19. The wider study: At a median around 72 days (range 14 to 241) after dose two, post-vaccine samples were obtained.

CDR1 is MNHEY, CDR2 SVGEGT, per germline. The ends lost 7 bases at V and 5 bases at J; junction bases unmatched: 13. The CDR3 contains 16 residues. At the Johns Hopkins FTIC core, DNA taken from cultured CD4+ T cells was sequenced by way of the Oncomine TCR Beta short-read assay. TCRdb passed the PCR reads through MiXCR, listing each CDR3 protein once. Found here are 13,000 to 15,000 distinct CDR3 sequences, around 45% of them singletons; the top ten hold roughly 8.8%. The chain has TRBV6-2 or TRBV6-3 and TRBJ2-3, with 9 bases fitting TRBD1. The specimen sequenced was CD4+ T cells from blood, cultured in vitro. This receptor was taken from a human donor who had recovered from COVID-19. For the CDR3, the DNA is TGTGCCAGCAAAACCGGGACAGGGTCTCGAGGAGATACGCAGTATTTT. It is translated as CASKTGTGSRGDTQYF.